This T cell receptor beta chain was recorded in a study of shared clonotypes between healthy human individuals. In the original analysis: ImmunoSEQ sequences covered only the junction and lacked quality scores; filtering therefore differed. Using immunoSEQ multiplex PCR, the repertoire was profiled, and TCRdb retains in-frame clones only, with some absent. For V, J and clone size, that table is used; D and trimming come from the DNA. The table has 780,000 or so clones, 72% seen once. V lost 8 bases and J 0 bases, leaving 11 bases between the germline ends. The CDR3 runs to 14 residues. The germline V gene has CDR1 SNHLY and CDR2 FYNNEI. The split of CD4+ cells yielded CD45RA+ naive and CD45RA-negative memory subsets.

The sequence was collected from a woman in her thirties in good health. The sample consisted of memory CD4+ T cells sorted from blood. Subset defined: CD45RA-negative fraction. The V call is TRBV2, the J call TRBJ2-1, with a tentative D call TRBD2 (6 bases). CDR3 DNA sequence: TGTGCCAGCCTTTACGGGAGCTCCTACAATGAGCAGTTCTTC. Its translation is CASLYGSSYNEQFF.